These 6 T cell receptor beta chains were sequenced from one sample in a study of cytomegalovirus exposure and HLA in healthy donors. The primer mix had 60 Vbeta and 13 Jbeta primers. TCRdb's copy holds only in-frame clones and misses some; the assay was immunoSEQ multiplex PCR. The repertoire has approximately 77,000 clones, about three quarters of them found once; the top ten carry 12%. Material: PBMCs. The receptors derive from a male donor in good health and CMV-seropositive.

The chain has TRBV9 and TRBJ2-7; D unresolved. The V gene's germline CDR1 is SGDLS and CDR2 YYNGEE. This CDR3 contains 13 residues. V was shortened by 2 bases and J by 3 bases, with 9 bases between the two germline ends. The CDR3 coding sequence is TGTGCCAGCAGCGTCGGCCAGCGCTACGAGCAGTACTTC. It specifies CASSVGQRYEQYF.

V and J are TRBV30 and TRBJ1-1, with D possibly matching TRBD1 (5 bases). With 2 bases removed from V and 6 bases from J, the gap between germline ends came to 10 bases. CDR3 length equals 12 residues. Germline V lookup: CDR1 GTSNPN, CDR2 SVGIG (reference sequence). CDR3 in amino acids: CAWSLLQAEAFF. CDR3 in DNA: TGTGCCTGGAGTTTACTACAGGCTGAAGCTTTCTTT. Variable domain in full (rest from reference TRBV30 and TRBJ1-1): SQTIHQWPATLVQPVGSPLSLECTVEGTSNPNLYWYRQAAGRGLQLLFYSVGIGQISSEVPQNLSASRPQDRQFILSSKKLLLSDSGFYLCAWSLLQAEAFFGQGTRLTVV.

This clone has only one observation. This chain uses TRBV14 with TRBJ2-7; D unresolved. Germline V gene sequence: CDR1 SGHDN, CDR2 FVKESK. Trimming cost V 5 bases and J 0 bases, with 11 bases left between them. This CDR3 has 14 amino acids. CDR3: CASSEVVLSYEQYF. In DNA, the CDR3 is TGTGCCAGCAGCGAGGTGGTTCTCTCCTACGAGCAGTACTTC. The full variable domain, in which reference TRBV14 and TRBJ2-7 provide the parts outside the CDR3, is EAGVTQFPSHSVIEKGQTVTLRCDPISGHDNLYWYRRVMGKEIKFLLHFVKESKQDESGMPNNRFLAERTGGTYSTLKVQPAELEDSGVYFCASSEVVLSYEQYFGPGTRLTVT.

The gene calls are TRBV7-2 and TRBJ1-5, with a tentative D call TRBD1 (6 bases). V was trimmed by 7 bases and J by 2 bases, leaving 9 bases between them. Germline CDR1 is SGHTA and CDR2 is FQGNSA. The CDR3 runs 13 residues. The CDR3 sequence is CASTQGRNQPQHF. CDR3 DNA: TGTGCCAGCACCCAGGGGCGCAATCAGCCCCAGCATTTT. Filled out from reference TRBV7-2 and TRBJ1-5, the complete variable domain reads GAGVSQSPSNKVTEKGKDVELRCDPISGHTALYWYRQSLGQGLEFLIYFQGNSAPDKSGLPSDRFSAERTGGSVSTLTIQRTQQEDSAVYLCASTQGRNQPQHFGDGTRLSIL.

The sample holds one count of this clone. This chain links TRBV7-2 with TRBJ1-4; 8 bases align to TRBD1. Trimming took 0 bases from V and 4 from J; bases not matched to a gene: 4. CDR3 length equals 16 residues. The germline CDR1 and CDR2 sequences are SGHTA and FQGNSA. CDR3 sequence (DNA): TGTGCCAGCAGCTTAGCCGTAGGACAGGGTAATGAAAAACTGTTTTTT. Its translation: CASSLAVGQGNEKLFF.

This clone was detected once. The V and J genes are TRBV7-3 and TRBJ2-1; tentative D call: TRBD1 (7 bases). V was trimmed by 1 base and J by 3 bases, leaving 10 bases between them. The length of the CDR3 is 15 residues. Germline values: CDR1 SGHTA, CDR2 FQGTGA. CDR3 bases: TGTGCCAGCAGCTTAAGACAGGGAGGCTACAATGAGCAGTTCTTC. Protein product: CASSLRQGGYNEQFF. Filled out from reference TRBV7-3 and TRBJ2-1, the complete variable domain reads GAGVSQTPSNKVTEKGKYVELRCDPISGHTALYWYRQSLGQGPEFLIYFQGTGAADDSGLPNDRFFAVRPEGSVSTLKIQRTERGDSAVYLCASSLRQGGYNEQFFGPGTRLTVL.